A selection of T cell receptor beta chains follows, all from one sample in a study of blood T cell repertoires in COVID-19. Profiling relied on immunoSEQ multiplex PCR, and the TCRdb table lists in-frame clones only, not all of them. The sample lists under 300,000 clones; about 87% were seen once. Sequenced input: PBMCs or T cells enriched from blood (not recorded which). These receptors originate from a woman between 40 and 50 years old with acute COVID-19. Each CDR3 is given with its conserved first and last residue. Fields, in order: D gene, V gene, clone size, J gene, CDR3 DNA, CDR3 protein. A D gene is named only where the DNA matches it firmly. For some rows the clone size is stated as once, few or many, or as a class when expanded; others skip it.

TRBD1	TRBV7-9	-	TRBJ1-3	TGTGCCAGCAGCTTCAGGGGACAGGGCCTCGGAAACACCATATATTTT	CASSFRGQGLGNTIYF
TRBD1	TRBV7-2	-	TRBJ1-2	TGTGCCAGCAGCTCAATTGGGACAGGTGCATTCTATGGCTACACCTTC	CASSSIGTGAFYGYTF
TRBD1	TRBV7-2	once	TRBJ1-1	TGTGCCAGCAGCTTACAAGGGGACAGTGGGGCTGAAGCTTTCTTT	CASSLQGDSGAEAFF
TRBD1	TRBV20-1	few	TRBJ1-6	TGCAGTGCTAGTAACAGGGGATATAATTCACCCCTCCACTTT	CSASNRGYNSPLHF
TRBD2	TRBV7-8	-	TRBJ2-1	TGTGCCAGCAGCTTAGGGGTTGTGGGGACTAGTCGTCTCAATGAGCAGTTCTTC	CASSLGVVGTSRLNEQFF
-	TRBV2	-	TRBJ2-7	TGTGCCAGCAGTGGGAATACAGCGGCCCGGGAGTACTTC	CASSGNTAAREYF
TRBD2	TRBV5-1	-	TRBJ2-1	TGCGCCAGCAGCTTGGCGGCGGGGGACCTTGAGCAGTTCTTC	CASSLAAGDLEQFF
TRBD1	TRBV19	-	TRBJ1-2	TGTGCCAGTAGTATCGGGGACAGATTCTATGGCTACACCTTC	CASSIGDRFYGYTF
TRBD2	TRBV7-2	-	TRBJ2-3	TGTGCCAGCAGCTTAAATGGACTAGCGGGGGGTCCTAGCACAGATACGCAGTATTTT	CASSLNGLAGGPSTDTQYF
-	TRBV3-1/TRBV3-2	-	TRBJ1-4	TGTGCCAGCAGCCCAGGCGGGGGGCAGGAAAAACTGTTTTTT	CASSPGGGQEKLFF